This T cell receptor (beta chain) came from a study of a mutant IDH1 vaccine in newly diagnosed glioma. Study details: Patients' prior therapy spanned radiotherapy, temozolomide, or both; most underwent both.

This clone was found a few times. Described time point: baseline, week 1 (first vaccination visit). Described treatment: pre-vaccination baseline after standard-of-care therapy. The V and J ends lost 0 bases and 4 bases, in that order; junction bases with no gene match: 3. Germline CDR1 is ENHRY and CDR2 is SYGVKD. The CDR3 has 15 amino acids. TCRdb's table, derived via immunoSEQ multiplex PCR, lists solely in-frame clones and lacks some. The table shows over 80,000 clones, with 70% to 90% occurring only once. Sequencing was performed on PBMCs, taken from a glioma patient treated with radiotherapy, temozolomide or both. This chain connects TRBV10-3 to TRBJ1-5; 7 bases fit TRBD1. The receptor was derived from a woman aged 50 to 60 with glioma. The CDR3 DNA follows: TGTGCCATCAGTGAGTCAAGGGGGCCGAATCAGCCCCAGCATTTT. Translating gives CAISESRGPNQPQHF.